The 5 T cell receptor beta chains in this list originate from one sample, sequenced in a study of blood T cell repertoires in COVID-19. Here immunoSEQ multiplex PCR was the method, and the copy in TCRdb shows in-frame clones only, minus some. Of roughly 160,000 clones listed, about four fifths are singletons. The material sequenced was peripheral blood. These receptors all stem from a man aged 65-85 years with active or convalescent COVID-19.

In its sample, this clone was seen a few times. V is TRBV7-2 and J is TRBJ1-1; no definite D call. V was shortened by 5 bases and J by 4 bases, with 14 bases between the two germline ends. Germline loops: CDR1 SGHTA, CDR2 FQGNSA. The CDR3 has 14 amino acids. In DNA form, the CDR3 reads TGTGCCAGCAGCCTGCGAGGAACGAGCACTGAAGCTTTCTTT. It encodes CASSLRGTSTEAFF.

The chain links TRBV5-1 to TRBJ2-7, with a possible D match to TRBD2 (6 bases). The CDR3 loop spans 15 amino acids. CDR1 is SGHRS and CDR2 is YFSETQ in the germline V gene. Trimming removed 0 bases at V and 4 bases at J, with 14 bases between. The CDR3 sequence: CASSLGSGHLYEQYF. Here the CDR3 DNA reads TGCGCCAGCAGCTTGGGTAGCGGCCACTTATACGAGCAGTACTTC.

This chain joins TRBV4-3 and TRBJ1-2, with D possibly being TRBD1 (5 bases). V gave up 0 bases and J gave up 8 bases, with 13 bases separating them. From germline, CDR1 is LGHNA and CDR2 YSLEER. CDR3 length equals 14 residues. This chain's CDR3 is CASSQDRGTSGYTF. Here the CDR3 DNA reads TGCGCCAGCAGCCAAGACCGGGGGACCTCCGGCTACACCTTC.

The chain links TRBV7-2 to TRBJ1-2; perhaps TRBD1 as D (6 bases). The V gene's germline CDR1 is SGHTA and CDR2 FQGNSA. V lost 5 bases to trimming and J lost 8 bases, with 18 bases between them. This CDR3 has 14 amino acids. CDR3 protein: CASSPDRFGVGYTF. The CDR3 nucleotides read TGTGCCAGCAGCCCCGACAGGTTTGGGGTCGGCTACACCTTC. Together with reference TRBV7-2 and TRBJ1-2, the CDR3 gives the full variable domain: GAGVSQSPSNKVTEKGKDVELRCDPISGHTALYWYRQSLGQGLEFLIYFQGNSAPDKSGLPSDRFSAERTGGSVSTLTIQRTQQEDSAVYLCASSPDRFGVGYTFGSGTRLTVV.

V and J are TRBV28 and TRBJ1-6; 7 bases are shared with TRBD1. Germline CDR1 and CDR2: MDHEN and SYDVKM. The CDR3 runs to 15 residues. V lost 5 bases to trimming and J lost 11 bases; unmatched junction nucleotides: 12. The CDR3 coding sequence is TGTGCCAGCAGTCCTCTCGACAGGGAAGTGGCACCCCTCCACTTT. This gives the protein CASSPLDREVAPLHF.